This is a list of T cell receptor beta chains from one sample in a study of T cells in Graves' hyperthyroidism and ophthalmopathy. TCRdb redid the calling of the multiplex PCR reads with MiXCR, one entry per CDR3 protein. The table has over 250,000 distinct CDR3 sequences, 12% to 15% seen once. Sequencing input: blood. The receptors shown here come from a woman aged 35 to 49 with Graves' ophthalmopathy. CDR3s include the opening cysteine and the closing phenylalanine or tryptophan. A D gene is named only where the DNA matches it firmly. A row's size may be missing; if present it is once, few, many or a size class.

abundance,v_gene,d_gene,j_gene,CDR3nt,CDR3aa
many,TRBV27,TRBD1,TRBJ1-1,TGTGCCAGCAGCGACAGGGGTCGTCCCTCTGGGGGGACTGAAGCTTTCTTT,CASSDRGRPSGGTEAFF
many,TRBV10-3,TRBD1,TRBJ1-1,TGTGCCATCAGACCGGGACAGAGAAACACTGAAGCTTTCTTT,CAIRPGQRNTEAFF
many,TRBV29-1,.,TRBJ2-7,TGCAGCGTTGAAGGGGGACTCTCCTACGAGCAGTACTTC,CSVEGGLSYEQYF
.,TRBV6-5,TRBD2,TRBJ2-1,TGTGCCAGCAGTTCATACCTAGCGGGGGCCCTTTACAATGAGCAGTTCTTC,CASSSYLAGALYNEQFF
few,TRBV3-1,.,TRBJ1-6,TGTGCCAGCAGCCCCCAGGCCGGAGGGCCTTGGGAGCAGTACTTT,CASSPQAGGPWEQYF
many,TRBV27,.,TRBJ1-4,TGTGCCAGCAGCACTCCGGGACACCCTGGGAAACTGTTTTTT,CASSTPGHPGKLFF
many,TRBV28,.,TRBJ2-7,TGTGCCAGCACTGGAGGGGGGACTTCATCCTACGAGCAGTACTTC,CASTGGGTSSYEQYF
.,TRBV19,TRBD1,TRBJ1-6,TGTGCCAGCGGACAGGGGGGTTCACCCCTCCACTTT,CASGQGGSPLHF
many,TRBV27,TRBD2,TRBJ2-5,TGTGCCAGCAGTTGGGTGGCTAGCGGGCCCCAAGAGACCCAGTACTTC,CASSWVASGPQETQYF
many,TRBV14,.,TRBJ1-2,TGTGCCAGCAGCCAATATCTGAGCTATGGCTACACCTTC,CASSQYLSYGYTF
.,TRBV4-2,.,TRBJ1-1,TGTGCCAGCAGCCCACAAAATCCGGGGATAGCTGAAGCTTTCTTT,CASSPQNPGIAEAFF
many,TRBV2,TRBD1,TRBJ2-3,TGTGCCAGCAGTGGAAGTACAGGGGGCCGAGCTAGCACAGATACGCAGTATTTT,CASSGSTGGRASTDTQYF
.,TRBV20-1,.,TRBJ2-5,TGCAGTGCTACTCGAGCGAGCGGACAACAAGAGACCCAGTACTTC,CSATRASGQQETQYF
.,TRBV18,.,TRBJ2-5,TGTGCCAGCTCACCTCGGTTCGGGGAGACCCAGTACTTC,CASSPRFGETQYF
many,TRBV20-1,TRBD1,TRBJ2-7,TGCAGTGCTAATCGACAGGGGGCGATTGGCGAGCAGTACTTC,CSANRQGAIGEQYF
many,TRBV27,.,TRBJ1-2,TGTGCCAGCAGTTTATCAGGCAGTAACTATGGCTACACCTTC,CASSLSGSNYGYTF
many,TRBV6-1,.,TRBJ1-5,TGTGCCGCTCCCCTCGGTCAGCCCCAGCATTTT,CAAPLGQPQHF
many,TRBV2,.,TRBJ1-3,TGTGCCAGCAGCCGACAGAGCTCTGGAAACACCATATATTTT,CASSRQSSGNTIYF
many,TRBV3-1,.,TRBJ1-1,TGTGCCAGCAGCCAAGATTCCAGTAAAGCTTTCTTT,CASSQDSSKAFF
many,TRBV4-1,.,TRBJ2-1,TGCGCCAGCAGCCAAGATGGGGTTTCCTACAATGAGCAGTTCTTC,CASSQDGVSYNEQFF
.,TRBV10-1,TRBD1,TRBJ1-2,TGCGCCAGCAGTGGTGCAGGGGGCTATGGCTACACCTTC,CASSGAGGYGYTF
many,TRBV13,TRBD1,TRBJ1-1,TGTGCCAGCAGCTATGACAGGGGTACTGAAGCTTTCTTT,CASSYDRGTEAFF
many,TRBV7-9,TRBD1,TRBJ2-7,TGTGCCAGCAGCCGAGGGGGCATCCAAGCCTACGAGCAGTACTTC,CASSRGGIQAYEQYF
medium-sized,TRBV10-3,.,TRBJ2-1,TGTGCCATCAGTGCTTTTGGGCCGAACAATGAGCAGTTCTTC,CAISAFGPNNEQFF
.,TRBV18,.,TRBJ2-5,TGTGCCAGCTCACCAGGGGACCGAGAGACCCAGTACTTC,CASSPGDRETQYF
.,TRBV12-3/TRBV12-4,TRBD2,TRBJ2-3,TGTGCCAGCAGTCCCCCCCGACCTAGCGGGGGTAGCACAGATACGCAGTATTTT,CASSPPRPSGGSTDTQYF
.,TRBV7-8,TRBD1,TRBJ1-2,TGTGCCAGCAGCTTAAACCGGGGACAGAACTATGGCTACACCTTC,CASSLNRGQNYGYTF
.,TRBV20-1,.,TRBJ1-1,TGCAGTGCGCAAAAACAGGGTGATGGAACTGAAGCTTTCTTT,CSAQKQGDGTEAFF
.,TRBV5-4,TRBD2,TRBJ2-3,TGTGCCAGCAGCCCGCGGGGGGCTACTCCCACAGATACGCAGTATTTT,CASSPRGATPTDTQYF
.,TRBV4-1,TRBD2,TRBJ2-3,TGCGCCAGCAGCCCCGCGGGACTAGCGGGGACAGATACGCAGTATTTT,CASSPAGLAGTDTQYF
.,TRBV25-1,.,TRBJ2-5,TGTGCCGGCAGTGTCGGTGAGACCCAGTACTTC,CAGSVGETQYF
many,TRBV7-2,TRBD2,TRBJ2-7,TGTGCCAGCAGCTCCCGACCGGGACTAGCGGGGGGCGGTAAAGGGGAGCAGTACTTC,CASSSRPGLAGGGKGEQYF
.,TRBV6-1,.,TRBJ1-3,TGTGCCAGCAGTCCGACGGGGGGGGCTGGAAACACCATATATTTT,CASSPTGGAGNTIYF
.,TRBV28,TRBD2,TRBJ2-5,TGTGCCAGCAGTAACACGGGACTAGCGGTAGGAGAGACCCAGTACTTC,CASSNTGLAVGETQYF
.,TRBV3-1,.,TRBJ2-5,TGTGCCAGCAGCCTGGGACTTATCCAAGAGACCCAGTACTTC,CASSLGLIQETQYF
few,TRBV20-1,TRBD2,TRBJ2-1,TGCAGTGCTAGAGTCAGCGGGAAGGGTAAGGAGCAGTTCTTC,CSARVSGKGKEQFF
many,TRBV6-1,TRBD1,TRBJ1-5,TGTGCCAGCAGGTCAATCCGGGACAGTCGCAATCAGCCCCAGCATTTT,CASRSIRDSRNQPQHF
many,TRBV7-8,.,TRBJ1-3,TGTGCCAGCAGCCGGGGGGGAAACACCATATATTTT,CASSRGGNTIYF
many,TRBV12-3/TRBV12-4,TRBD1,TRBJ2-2,TGTGCCAGCAGTCCAGACAGGGTCCCCGGGGAGCTGTTTTTT,CASSPDRVPGELFF
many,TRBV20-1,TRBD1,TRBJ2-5,TGCAGTGCTAGAGCAGGGGGCCCCAGGCAAGAGACCCAGTACTTC,CSARAGGPRQETQYF
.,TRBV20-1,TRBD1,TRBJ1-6,TGCAGTGCTATGAAGAAATTGACAGGGAATTCACCCCTCCACTTT,CSAMKKLTGNSPLHF
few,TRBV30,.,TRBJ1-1,TGTGCCTGGAGTGTAGTAAGTGAAGCTTTCTTT,CAWSVVSEAFF
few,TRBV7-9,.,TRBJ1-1,TGTGCCAGCAAGGCGAAACGTCGACTGAACACTGAAGCTTTCTTT,CASKAKRRLNTEAFF
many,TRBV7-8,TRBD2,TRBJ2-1,TGTGCCAGCAGCTCTCAGCGGGACTCCTACAATGAGCAGTTCTTC,CASSSQRDSYNEQFF
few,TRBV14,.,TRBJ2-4,TGTGCCAGCAGCCAAGACCCGTTGATCGGCATTCAGTACTTC,CASSQDPLIGIQYF
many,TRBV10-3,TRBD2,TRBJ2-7,TGTGCCATCAGTGAGAATGCACTAGCGGGAGCCTACGAGCAGTACTTC,CAISENALAGAYEQYF
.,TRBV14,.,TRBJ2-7,TGTGCCAGCAGCCCGGGGACAATCGTATCCTACGAGCAGTACTTC,CASSPGTIVSYEQYF
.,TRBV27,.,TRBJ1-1,TGTGCCAGCAGTCCCCGGGGGGCTATGAACACTGAAGCTTTCTTT,CASSPRGAMNTEAFF
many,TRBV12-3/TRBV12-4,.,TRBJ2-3,TGTGCCAGCAGTTTGGTAAGGGCCACAGATACGCAGTATTTT,CASSLVRATDTQYF
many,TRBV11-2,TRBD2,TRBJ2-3,TGTGCCAGCAGCTTAGGGTTACTAGCGGACACAGATACGCAGTATTTT,CASSLGLLADTDTQYF
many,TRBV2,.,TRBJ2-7,TGTGCCAGCAGTGCCCAGGGCTACGAGCAGTACTTC,CASSAQGYEQYF
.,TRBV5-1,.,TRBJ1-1,TGCGCCAGCAGCGTGGATCCCGGGAGCTCAAACACTGAAGCTTTCTTT,CASSVDPGSSNTEAFF
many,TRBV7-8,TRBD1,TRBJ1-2,TGTGCCAGCAGCCCTTTGGACAGGCGAGATGGCTACACCTTC,CASSPLDRRDGYTF
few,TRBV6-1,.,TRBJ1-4,TGTGCCAGCAGTTTGCGGGCGCGGGAAAAACTGTTTTTT,CASSLRAREKLFF